One T cell receptor (beta chain) is described in this entry. Its antigen is currently unknown. Within the sample, other DNA sequences also encode this same CDR3. The PCR contained 60 Vbeta and 13 Jbeta primers. Assay: immunoSEQ multiplex PCR; the TCRdb copy retains only in-frame clones and omits some. Found here are around 150,000 clones, about 80% of them singletons; the top ten hold 1.2% to 1.5%. The source of the sample is a study of cytomegalovirus exposure and HLA in healthy donors. Across the study: From HLA-typed donors, an early data release held roughly 80 million unique TCRs. Study-wide findings and caveats: In a later analysis, a genetic analysis reported fewer productive-TCR N-insertions in an Asian-associated ancestry cluster than the cohort average. There were a few CMV-associated chains whose specificity for CMV antigens was confirmed in vitro.

The source is a man younger than 40 in good health and CMV-seropositive. The sequencing sample was made of PBMCs.

The CDR3 coding sequence is TGTGCCAGCAGCCCCCGAGTCTGGAATTCACCCCTCCACTTT. Translated: CASSPRVWNSPLHF. The rearrangement links TRBV2 to TRBJ1-6; no reliable D call. V was clipped by 6 bases and J by 7 bases, with 13 bases between them. Germline V gene data show CDR1 as SNHLY and CDR2 as FYNNEI. The CDR3 contains 14 residues. The complete variable domain, with remaining parts taken from reference TRBV2 and TRBJ1-6, reads EPEVTQTPSHQVTQMGQEVILRCVPISNHLYFYWYRQILGQKVEFLVSFYNNEISEKSEIFDDQFSVERPDGSNFTLKIRSTKLEDSAMYFCASSPRVWNSPLHFGNGTRLTVT.